The 2 T cell receptor beta chains below were found in one sample sequenced in a study of cytomegalovirus exposure and HLA in healthy donors. The PCR contained 60 Vbeta and 13 Jbeta primers. Generated by immunoSEQ multiplex PCR, the TCRdb table keeps only in-frame clones and is missing some. This sample has hundreds of thousands of clones, with roughly 90% found just once. Source material: PBMCs. These receptor sequences come from a woman aged 18-30 years in good health and CMV-seronegative.

CDR3 protein: CASSLTSGRGYEQYF. DNA for the CDR3: TGTGCCAGCAGTCTGACATCGGGCAGGGGCTACGAGCAGTACTTC. The chain uses TRBV27 and TRBJ2-7; maybe TRBD1 (6 bases). Looked up from germline, CDR1 is MNHEY and CDR2 is SMNVEV (reference sequence). V lost 5 bases to trimming and J lost 3 bases, with 17 bases between them. The CDR3 contains 15 residues.

The V and J genes are TRBV7-9 and TRBJ2-7, with TRBD2 matching over 12 bases. CDR3 size: 18 residues. Germline CDR1 is SEHNR and CDR2 is FQNEAQ (reference sequence). J lost 0 bases, V lost 1 base, and 7 bases had no gene match. CDR3 residues: CASSLVWTSGASSYEQYF. The CDR3, as DNA: TGTGCCAGCAGCTTAGTGTGGACTAGCGGGGCGAGCTCCTACGAGCAGTACTTC.